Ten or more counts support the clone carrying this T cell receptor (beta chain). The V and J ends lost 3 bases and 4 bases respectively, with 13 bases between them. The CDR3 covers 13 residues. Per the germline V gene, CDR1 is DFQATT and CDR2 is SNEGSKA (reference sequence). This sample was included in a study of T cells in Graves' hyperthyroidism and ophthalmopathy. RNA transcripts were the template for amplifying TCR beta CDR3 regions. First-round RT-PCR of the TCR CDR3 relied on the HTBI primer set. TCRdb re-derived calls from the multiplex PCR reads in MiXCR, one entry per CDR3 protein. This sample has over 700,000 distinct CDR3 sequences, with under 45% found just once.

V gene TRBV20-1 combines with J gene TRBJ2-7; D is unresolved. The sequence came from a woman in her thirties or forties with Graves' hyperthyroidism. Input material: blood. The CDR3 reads CSARGLTPYEQYF. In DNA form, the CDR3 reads TGCAGTGCTAGGGGATTGACCCCATACGAGCAGTACTTC.